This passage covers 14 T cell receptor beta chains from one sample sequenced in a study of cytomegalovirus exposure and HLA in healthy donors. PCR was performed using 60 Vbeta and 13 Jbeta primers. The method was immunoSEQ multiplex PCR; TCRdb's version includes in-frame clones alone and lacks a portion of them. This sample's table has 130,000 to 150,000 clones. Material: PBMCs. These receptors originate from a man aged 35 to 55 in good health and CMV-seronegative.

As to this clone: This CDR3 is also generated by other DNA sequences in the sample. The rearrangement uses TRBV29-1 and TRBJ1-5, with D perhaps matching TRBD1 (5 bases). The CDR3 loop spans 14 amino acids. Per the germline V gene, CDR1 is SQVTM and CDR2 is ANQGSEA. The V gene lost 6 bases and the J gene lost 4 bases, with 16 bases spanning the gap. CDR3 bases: TGCAGCGTCGGAGGGACTGATCCTAATCAGCCCCAGCATTTT. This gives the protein CSVGGTDPNQPQHF.

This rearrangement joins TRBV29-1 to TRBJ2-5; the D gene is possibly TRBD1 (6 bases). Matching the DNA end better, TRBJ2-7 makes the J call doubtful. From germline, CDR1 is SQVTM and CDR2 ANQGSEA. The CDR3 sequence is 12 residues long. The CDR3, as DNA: TGCAGCGCAAAGGACAGTGGCCACGAGCAGTACTTC. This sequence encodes CSAKDSGHEQYF.

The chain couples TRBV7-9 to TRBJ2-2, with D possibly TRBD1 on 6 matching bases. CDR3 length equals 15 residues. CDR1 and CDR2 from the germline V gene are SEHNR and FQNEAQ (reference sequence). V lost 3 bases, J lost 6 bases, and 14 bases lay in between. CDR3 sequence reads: CASSFDDRSAGELFF. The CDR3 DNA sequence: TGTGCCAGCAGCTTCGACGACAGGTCCGCCGGGGAGCTGTTTTTT.

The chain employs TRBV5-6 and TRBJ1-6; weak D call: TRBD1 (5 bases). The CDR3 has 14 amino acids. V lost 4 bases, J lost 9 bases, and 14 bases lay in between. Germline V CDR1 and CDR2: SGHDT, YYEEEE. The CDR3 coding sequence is TGTGCCAGCAGCGGGCGGGGGTGGGCTTCACCCCTCCACTTT. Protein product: CASSGRGWASPLHF.

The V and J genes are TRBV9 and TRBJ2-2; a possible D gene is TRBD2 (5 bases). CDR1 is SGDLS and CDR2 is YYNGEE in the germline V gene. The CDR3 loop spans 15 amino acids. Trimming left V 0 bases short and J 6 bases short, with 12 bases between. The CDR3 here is CASSVAEGLSGELFF. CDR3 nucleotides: TGTGCCAGCAGCGTAGCTGAGGGATTATCCGGGGAGCTGTTTTTT.

CDR3 amino acids: CASSLWTDRNTEAFF. As DNA, the CDR3 is TGTGCCAGCAGCTTATGGACCGACAGGAACACTGAAGCTTTCTTT. The chain employs TRBV5-6 and TRBJ1-1; D is perhaps TRBD1 (5 bases). Between the trimmed V and J ends, which lost 2 bases and 1 base, there was a span of 12 bases. This CDR3 has 15 residues. CDR1 SGHDT and CDR2 YYEEEE come from the germline V gene.

The DNA of the CDR3 is TGTGCCAGCAGTCCTCTGGGCAGGGGGCTTGGAAACACCATATATTTT. Translation gives CASSPLGRGLGNTIYF. This chain connects TRBV28 to TRBJ1-3, with 8 bases aligning to TRBD1. Germline assignment: CDR1 MDHEN and CDR2 SYDVKM. The trim removed 5 bases at V and 3 bases at J, leaving 9 bases unmatched. The CDR3 loop spans 16 amino acids.

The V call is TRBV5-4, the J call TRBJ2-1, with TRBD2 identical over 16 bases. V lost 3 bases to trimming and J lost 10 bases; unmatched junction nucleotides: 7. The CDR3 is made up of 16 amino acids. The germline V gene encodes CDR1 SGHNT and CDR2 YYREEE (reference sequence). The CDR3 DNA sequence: TGTGCCAGCAGCTATTCGGGACTAGCGGGGGGGAGGGAGCAGTTCTTC. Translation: CASSYSGLAGGREQFF. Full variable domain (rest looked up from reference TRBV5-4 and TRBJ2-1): ETGVTQSPTHLIKTRGQQVTLRCSSQSGHNTVSWYQQALGQGPQFIFQYYREEENGRGNFPPRFSGLQFPNYSSELNVNALELDDSALYLCASSYSGLAGGREQFFGPGTRLTVL.

CDR3: CASSLGSTGPSYEQYF. The CDR3 coding sequence is TGCGCCAGCAGCTTGGGATCGACAGGGCCTTCCTACGAGCAGTACTTC. The genes are TRBV5-1 and TRBJ2-7; 7 bases map to TRBD1. The germline gives CDR1 SGHRS, CDR2 YFSETQ. V was clipped by 0 bases and J by 1 base; unmatched bases: 7. The CDR3 extends over 16 amino acids.

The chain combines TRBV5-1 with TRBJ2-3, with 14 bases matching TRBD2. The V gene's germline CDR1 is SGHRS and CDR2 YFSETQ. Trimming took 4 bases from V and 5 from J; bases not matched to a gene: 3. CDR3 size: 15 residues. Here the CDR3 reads CASSVGLAGGDTQYF. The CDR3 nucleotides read TGCGCCAGCAGCGTCGGACTAGCGGGGGGAGATACGCAGTATTTT.

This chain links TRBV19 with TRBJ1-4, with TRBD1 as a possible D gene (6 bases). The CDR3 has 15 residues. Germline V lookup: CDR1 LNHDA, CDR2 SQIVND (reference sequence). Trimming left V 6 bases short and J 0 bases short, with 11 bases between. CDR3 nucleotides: TGTGCCAGTAGCAGGGGAAGCGCAACTAATGAAAAACTGTTTTTT. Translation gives CASSRGSATNEKLFF.

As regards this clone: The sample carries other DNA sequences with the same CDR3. This CDR3 reads CASSLAGEQYF. The CDR3 nucleotides read TGCGCCAGCAGCTTGGCGGGCGAGCAGTACTTC. The rearrangement joins TRBV5-1 to TRBJ2-7; D ambiguous. The CDR3 consists of 11 residues. Germline V lookup: CDR1 SGHRS, CDR2 YFSETQ. Trimming removed 0 bases at V and 6 bases at J, with 4 bases between.

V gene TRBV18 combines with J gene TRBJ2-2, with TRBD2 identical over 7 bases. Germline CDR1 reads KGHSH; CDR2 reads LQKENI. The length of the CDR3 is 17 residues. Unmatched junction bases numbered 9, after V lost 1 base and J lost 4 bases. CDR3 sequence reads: CASSPLIREGFTGELFF. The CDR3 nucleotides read TGTGCCAGCTCACCACTTATCAGGGAGGGATTCACCGGGGAGCTGTTTTTT.

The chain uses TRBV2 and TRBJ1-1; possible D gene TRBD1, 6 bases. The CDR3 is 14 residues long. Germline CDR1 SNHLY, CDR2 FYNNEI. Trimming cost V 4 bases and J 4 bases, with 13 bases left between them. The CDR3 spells CASSGHREGTEAFF. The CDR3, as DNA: TGTGCCAGCAGTGGCCACAGGGAGGGCACTGAAGCTTTCTTT.